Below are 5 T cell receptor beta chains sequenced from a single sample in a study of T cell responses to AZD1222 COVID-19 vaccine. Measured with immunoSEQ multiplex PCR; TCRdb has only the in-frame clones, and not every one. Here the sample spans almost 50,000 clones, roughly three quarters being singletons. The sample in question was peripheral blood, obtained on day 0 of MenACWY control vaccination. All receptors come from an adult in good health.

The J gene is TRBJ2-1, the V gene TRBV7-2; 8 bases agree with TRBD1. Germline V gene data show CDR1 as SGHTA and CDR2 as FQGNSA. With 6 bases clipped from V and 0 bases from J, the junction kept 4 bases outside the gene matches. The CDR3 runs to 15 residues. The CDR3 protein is CASSRQGASYNEQFF. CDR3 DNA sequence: TGTGCCAGCAGTCGTCAGGGGGCCTCCTACAATGAGCAGTTCTTC.

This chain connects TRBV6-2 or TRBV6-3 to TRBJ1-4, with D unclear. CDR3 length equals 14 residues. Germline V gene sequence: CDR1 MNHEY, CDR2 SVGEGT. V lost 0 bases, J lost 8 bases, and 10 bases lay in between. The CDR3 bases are TGTGCCAGCAGTTACTCGATGTCAACGGAAAAACTGTTTTTT. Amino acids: CASSYSMSTEKLFF.

CDR3 sequence reads: CASSIRTSRIGNTIYF. The DNA for the CDR3 is TGTGCCAGTAGTATAAGGACATCTCGAATTGGAAACACCATATATTTT. The J gene is TRBJ1-3, the V gene TRBV19, with a weak D call TRBD1 (5 bases). V gave up 2 bases and J gave up 3 bases, with 14 bases separating them. CDR3 length: 16 amino acids. Germline V CDR1 and CDR2: LNHDA, SQIVND (reference sequence).

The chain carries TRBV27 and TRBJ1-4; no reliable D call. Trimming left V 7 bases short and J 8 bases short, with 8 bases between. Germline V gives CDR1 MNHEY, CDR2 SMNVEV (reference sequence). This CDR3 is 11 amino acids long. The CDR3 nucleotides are TGTGCCAGCAAATGGGAGGAAAAACTGTTTTTT. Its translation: CASKWEEKLFF. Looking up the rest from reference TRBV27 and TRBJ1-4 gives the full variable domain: EAQVTQNPRYLITVTGKKLTVTCSQNMNHEYMSWYRQDPGLGLRQIYYSMNVEVTDKGDVPEGYKVSRKEKRNFPLILESPSPNQTSLYFCASKWEEKLFFGSGTQLSVL.

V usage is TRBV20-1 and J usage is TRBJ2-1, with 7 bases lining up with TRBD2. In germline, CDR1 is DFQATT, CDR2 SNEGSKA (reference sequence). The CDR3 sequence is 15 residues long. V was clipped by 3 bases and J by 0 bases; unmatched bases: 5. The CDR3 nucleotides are TGCAGTGCTAGTGGGGGGGGGATCTCCTACAATGAGCAGTTCTTC. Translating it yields CSASGGGISYNEQFF.